This is a list of T cell receptor beta chains from one sample in a study of blood T cells in healthy people across ages. TCRdb itself ran the 5' RACE reads through MiXCR, one entry per CDR3 protein. This table holds under 750,000 distinct CDR3 sequences, under 55% found once. Sequencing was carried out using blood. The receptor source for this set is an elderly man in good health. CDR3s include the opening cysteine and the closing phenylalanine or tryptophan. The D gene is left open where the match is weak. A row's size may be missing; if present it is once, few, many or a size class.

clone_size,j_call,d_call,v_call,cdr3_nt,cdr3_aa
NA,TRBJ2-7,NA,TRBV15,TGTGCCACCAGCAGTCTCACAGGTTCCTACGAGCAGTACTTC,CATSSLTGSYEQYF
NA,TRBJ2-5,TRBD2,TRBV7-2,TGTGCCAGCAGCTCCCTAGCGGGGTCCCGGGAGACCCAGTACTTC,CASSSLAGSRETQYF
NA,TRBJ2-1,TRBD2,TRBV7-2,TGTGCCAGCAGCTATACTAGCGGGAGCTACAATGAGCAGTTCTTC,CASSYTSGSYNEQFF
NA,TRBJ2-3,TRBD2,TRBV7-2,TGTGCCAGCAGCCAACAGCCCTCTAGCGGGGTTCCCACAGATACGCAGTATTTT,CASSQQPSSGVPTDTQYF
NA,TRBJ2-1,TRBD1,TRBV20-1,TGCAGTGCTAGGGCCCAGGACAGGTGTTCCGATGAGCAGTTCTTC,CSARAQDRCSDEQFF
once,TRBJ2-1,NA,TRBV6-2/TRBV6-3,TGTGCCAGCAGTTTGTACGGTTACAATGAGCGGTTCTTC,CASSLYGYNERFF
few,TRBJ2-2,TRBD2,TRBV7-9,TGTGCCAGCAGCTTCCGGACTAGCGGCACCGGGGAGCTGTTTTTT,CASSFRTSGTGELFF
few,TRBJ2-5,NA,TRBV4-3,TGCGCCAGCAGCCAAGAGTACGAGGGGAGGCGAGAGACCCAGTACTTC,CASSQEYEGRRETQYF
NA,TRBJ2-1,NA,TRBV12-3/TRBV12-4,TGTGCCAGCACCCGGGGTAGGGTTGAGCAGTTCTTC,CASTRGRVEQFF
NA,TRBJ1-1,NA,TRBV7-2,TGTGCCAGCAGCTTAGCGTGGCAGGCCAACACTGAAGCTTTCTTT,CASSLAWQANTEAFF
NA,TRBJ1-2,NA,TRBV29-1,TGCAGCATAATAGGGGGAACTTCTAACTATGGCTACACCTTC,CSIIGGTSNYGYTF
many,TRBJ2-3,NA,TRBV6-6,TGTGCCAGCAGTTATAGCCCGGCGGCATCGGGCACAGATACGCAGTATTTT,CASSYSPAASGTDTQYF
many,TRBJ2-1,TRBD2,TRBV6-5,TGTGCCAGCAGCTTATCCGGGACTAGGTTCCATGAGCAGTTCTTC,CASSLSGTRFHEQFF
NA,TRBJ1-5,NA,TRBV7-2,TGTGCCAGCAGCCGGACAAAACTCAGGCAGCCCCAGCATTTT,CASSRTKLRQPQHF
NA,TRBJ2-5,NA,TRBV29-1,TGCAGCGTTGAAGATGGGTGGCTAGTTGAGACCCAGTACTTC,CSVEDGWLVETQYF
NA,TRBJ2-7,NA,TRBV20-1,TGCAGTGCTTCCCGAGAGACAGGACTACGAGAGCAGTACTTC,CSASRETGLREQYF
many,TRBJ1-2,NA,TRBV29-1,TGCAGCGTTAAGACAGAAGCTAACTATGGCTACACCTTC,CSVKTEANYGYTF
NA,TRBJ1-6,NA,TRBV4-2,TGTGCCAGCAGCCAAGGGGCGACAGGTAGCGGTTCACCCCTCCACTTC,CASSQGATGSGSPLHF
NA,TRBJ1-1,NA,TRBV12-3/TRBV12-4,TGTGCCAGCACTAACTTAAGGGCAGGGTCAAGGCGGGACACTGAAGCTTTCTTT,CASTNLRAGSRRDTEAFF
NA,TRBJ2-3,TRBD2,TRBV29-1,TGCAGCGTTCAGCGGGAGTCCAGAGCAGATACGCAGTATTTT,CSVQRESRADTQYF
NA,TRBJ2-7,NA,TRBV7-9,TGTGCCAGCAGCTCAGGGGGACTCTACGAGCAGTACTTC,CASSSGGLYEQYF
few,TRBJ2-7,TRBD1,TRBV6-2/TRBV6-3,TGTGCCAGCAGTGAGGGACAGAGTGCCTACGAGCAGTACTTC,CASSEGQSAYEQYF
NA,TRBJ1-4,NA,TRBV28,TGTGCCAGCAGTGTCGGGGGGGCAACTAATGAAAAACTGTTTTTT,CASSVGGATNEKLFF
once,TRBJ2-2,NA,TRBV28,TGTGCCAGTCTCAAAGGGGGGAGGACCGGGGAGCTGTTTTTT,CASLKGGRTGELFF
many,TRBJ2-1,NA,TRBV6-5,TGTGCCAGCAGTGGTTTCGGTGAGCAGTTCTTC,CASSGFGEQFF
few,TRBJ2-3,NA,TRBV4-3,TGCGCCAGCAGTCCCGGTCGCTCGAGGGACACAGATACGCAGTATTTT,CASSPGRSRDTDTQYF
few,TRBJ2-7,TRBD1,TRBV5-1,TGCGCCAGCAACCAGGGACAGAGCTCCTACGAGCAGTACTTC,CASNQGQSSYEQYF
NA,TRBJ2-1,TRBD2,TRBV4-2,TGTGCCAGCAGCCTAGCGGGAGCCCGAGCCAATGAGCAGTTCTTC,CASSLAGARANEQFF
NA,TRBJ2-6,NA,TRBV5-1,TGCGCCACCCGGGACGGTGTCTCTGGGGCCAACGTCCTGACTTTC,CATRDGVSGANVLTF
NA,TRBJ2-7,TRBD1,TRBV29-1,TGCAGCGGAGGGGACAGCTCCTACGAGCAGTACTTC,CSGGDSSYEQYF
NA,TRBJ2-1,TRBD2,TRBV7-8,TGTGCCAGCAGCCCTAGACTAGCGGGGGCCTTAAGCTCCTACAATGAGCAGTTCTTC,CASSPRLAGALSSYNEQFF
few,TRBJ2-7,NA,TRBV20-1,TGCAGTATAGAGCAGGGTGTGGAGTCCGAGCAGTACTTC,CSIEQGVESEQYF
NA,TRBJ2-1,NA,TRBV4-2,TGTGCCAGCAGCCAATCGCGCGACCCCTCCTACAATGAGCAGTTCTTC,CASSQSRDPSYNEQFF
NA,TRBJ2-7,NA,TRBV4-1,TGCGCCAGCAGCCAAACTCCACAGCTCACCATCTCCTACGAGCAGTACTTC,CASSQTPQLTISYEQYF
NA,TRBJ1-2,NA,TRBV6-6,TGTGCCAGCAGTTCCCTCAGTCAGGGAGCGGGGGGTGGCTACACCTTC,CASSSLSQGAGGGYTF
many,TRBJ2-4,NA,TRBV15,TGTGCCACCAGCAGAGATGGGCAGACAGCCAAAAACATTCAGTACTTC,CATSRDGQTAKNIQYF
NA,TRBJ1-5,NA,TRBV10-3,TGTGCCATTGGGCCCCTGAATCAGCCCCAGCATTTT,CAIGPLNQPQHF
NA,TRBJ2-1,TRBD2,TRBV6-2/TRBV6-3,TGTGCCAGCAGGCTTACCGGGACTAGCGGCGGAAATGAACAGTTCTTC,CASRLTGTSGGNEQFF
NA,TRBJ1-2,NA,TRBV25-1,TGTGCCAGCAGCAAGGACAGCGCCATAGGGGGCTACACCTTC,CASSKDSAIGGYTF
NA,TRBJ2-5,NA,TRBV20-1,TGCAGTGCCGGCGGACTTGGTATTTCCTACAATGAGCAGTACTTC,CSAGGLGISYNEQYF
NA,TRBJ2-5,TRBD2,TRBV2,TGTGCCAGCAGTGAAGCTGAACTTATGCCCTTACTAGCGGGAGGGCCTATTCGGGAGACCCAGTACTTC,CASSEAELMPLLAGGPIRETQYF
NA,TRBJ2-7,TRBD2,TRBV20-1,TGCAGTGCTAGTGCCGGGACTAGCGGGAGGAACTCCTACGAGCAGTACTTC,CSASAGTSGRNSYEQYF
once,TRBJ1-2,NA,TRBV29-1,TGCAGCGTTACAGGGAGTACTGGCTACACCTTC,CSVTGSTGYTF
few,TRBJ2-7,NA,TRBV6-2/TRBV6-3,TGTGCCGTGGGGCGTCCCTACGAGCAGTACTTC,CAVGRPYEQYF
few,TRBJ2-5,NA,TRBV20-1,TGCAGTGCTAGCTTAGAGACCCAGTACTTC,CSASLETQYF
NA,TRBJ1-2,NA,TRBV6-2/TRBV6-3,TGTGCCAGCAGCCTCGACAGGACGGTGAACTATGGCTACACCTTC,CASSLDRTVNYGYTF